The source of this T cell receptor (beta chain) is a study of technical replicates of blood from a handful of donors. This CDR3 has 13 residues. The germline V and J ends were trimmed by 1 base and 2 bases, with 9 bases remaining between them. Germline V gene lookup returns CDR1 GTSNPN and CDR2 SVGIG (reference sequence). Here immunoSEQ multiplex PCR was the method, and the copy in TCRdb shows in-frame clones only, minus some. The sample shows about 56,000 clones, roughly 95% of them seen only once. This clonotype originated in a human donor in good health. Some clones in this sample may be carry-over from other donors' samples. The chain is built from TRBV30 and TRBJ2-7; perhaps TRBD2 as D (6 bases). Sequenced input: PBMCs. The CDR3 loop reads CAWSEGGPYEQYF. The DNA of the CDR3 is TGTGCCTGGAGTGAGGGAGGACCCTACGAGCAGTACTTC.